This T cell receptor beta chain originates from a study of blood T cell repertoires in COVID-19. For the study at large: The United States, Italy and Spain were the sources of the acute and convalescent COVID-19 samples. T cells, B-cell-depleted T cells, or PBMCs supplied cDNA or gDNA.

Assay used: immunoSEQ multiplex PCR; TCRdb lists only in-frame clones, some missing. Of roughly 160,000 clones detected, more than 85% appear once; the ten largest clones hold 2.5% to 3%. Germline V gives CDR1 SGHRS, CDR2 YFSETQ. The CDR3 runs 16 residues. Losses at the gene ends were 7 bases for V and 6 bases for J; bases not matched to a gene: 14. Seattle participants joined during active infection and were tracked over time. The V gene is TRBV5-1, the J gene TRBJ2-2; 8 nucleotides match TRBD1. Sequencing was performed on peripheral blood. This receptor was identified in a woman aged 80 or over with COVID-19, enrolled during active disease. The CDR3 DNA reads TGCGCCAGCGGAAACCGGGACAGGCTTACTTCCGGGGAGCTGTTTTTT. Translated, it gives CASGNRDRLTSGELFF.